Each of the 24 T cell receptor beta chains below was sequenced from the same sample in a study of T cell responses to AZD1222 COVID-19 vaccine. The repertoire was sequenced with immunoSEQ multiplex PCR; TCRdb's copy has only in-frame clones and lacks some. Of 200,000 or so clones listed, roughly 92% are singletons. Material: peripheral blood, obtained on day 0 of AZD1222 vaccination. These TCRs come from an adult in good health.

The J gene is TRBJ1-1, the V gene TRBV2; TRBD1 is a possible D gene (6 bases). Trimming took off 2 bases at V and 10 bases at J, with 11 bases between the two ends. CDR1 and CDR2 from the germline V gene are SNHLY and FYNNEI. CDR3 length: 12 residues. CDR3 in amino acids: CASSERAGAAFF. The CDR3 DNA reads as TGTGCCAGCAGTGAAAGGGCAGGGGCAGCTTTCTTT. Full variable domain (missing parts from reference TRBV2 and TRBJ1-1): EPEVTQTPSHQVTQMGQEVILRCVPISNHLYFYWYRQILGQKVEFLVSFYNNEISEKSEIFDDQFSVERPDGSNFTLKIRSTKLEDSAMYFCASSERAGAAFFGQGTRLTVV.

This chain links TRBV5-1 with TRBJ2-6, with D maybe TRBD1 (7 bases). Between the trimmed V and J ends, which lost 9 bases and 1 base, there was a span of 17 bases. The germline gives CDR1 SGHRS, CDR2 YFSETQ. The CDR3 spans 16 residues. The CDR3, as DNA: TGCGCCACCGGAGGGGGCCTTCATTCTGGGGCCAACGTCCTGACTTTC. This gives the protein CATGGGLHSGANVLTF.

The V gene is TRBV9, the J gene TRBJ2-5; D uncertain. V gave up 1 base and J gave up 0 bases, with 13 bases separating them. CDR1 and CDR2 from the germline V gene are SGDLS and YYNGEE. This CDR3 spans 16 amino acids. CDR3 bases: TGTGCCAGCAGCGTAACGCCCTTGATCGACCAAGAGACCCAGTACTTC. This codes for CASSVTPLIDQETQYF.

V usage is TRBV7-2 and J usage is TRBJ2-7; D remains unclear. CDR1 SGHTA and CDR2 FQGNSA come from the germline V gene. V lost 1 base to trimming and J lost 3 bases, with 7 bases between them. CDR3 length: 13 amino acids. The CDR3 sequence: CASSLDHSYEQYF. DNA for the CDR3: TGTGCCAGCAGCTTAGACCACAGCTACGAGCAGTACTTC.

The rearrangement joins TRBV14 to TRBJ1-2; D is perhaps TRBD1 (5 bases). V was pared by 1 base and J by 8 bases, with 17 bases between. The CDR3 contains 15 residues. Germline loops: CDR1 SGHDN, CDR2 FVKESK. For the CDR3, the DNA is TGTGCCAGCAGCCAAGTGAGGGGTGCCCCTAACGGCTACACCTTC. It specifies CASSQVRGAPNGYTF.

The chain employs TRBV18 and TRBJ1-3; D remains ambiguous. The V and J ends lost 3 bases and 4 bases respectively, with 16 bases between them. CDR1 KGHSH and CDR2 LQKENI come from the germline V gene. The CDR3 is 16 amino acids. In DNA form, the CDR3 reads TGTGCCAGCTCACCGGCGGGCCTACTAGCCGGAAACACCATATATTTT. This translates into CASSPAGLLAGNTIYF.

The CDR3 DNA sequence: TGCGCCAGCAGCCCCCCGGGACCTCACGGGGAGCAGTACTTC. It encodes CASSPPGPHGEQYF. The chain uses TRBV5-1 and TRBJ2-7; the D gene could be TRBD1 or TRBD2 (5 bases each). There are 14 residues in the CDR3. The V end was cut by 4 bases, the J end by 7 bases, with 18 bases between. Per the germline V gene, CDR1 is SGHRS and CDR2 is YFSETQ.

The CDR3: CASSKTGTSNQPQHF. The DNA for the CDR3 is TGTGCCAGTAGTAAGACAGGGACTAGCAATCAGCCCCAGCATTTT. The chain links TRBV19 to TRBJ1-5; 7 bases match TRBD1. The V segment lost 4 bases and the J segment 0 bases; nucleotides outside the gene matches: 3. Germline V gene lookup returns CDR1 LNHDA and CDR2 SQIVND (reference sequence). CDR3 length: 15 residues.

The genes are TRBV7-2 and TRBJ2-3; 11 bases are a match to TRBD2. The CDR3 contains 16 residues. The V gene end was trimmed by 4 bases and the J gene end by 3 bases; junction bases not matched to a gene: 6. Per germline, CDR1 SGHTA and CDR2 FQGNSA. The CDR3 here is CASSSVASGRTDTQYF. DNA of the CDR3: TGTGCCAGCAGCTCCGTGGCTAGCGGGAGGACAGATACGCAGTATTTT.

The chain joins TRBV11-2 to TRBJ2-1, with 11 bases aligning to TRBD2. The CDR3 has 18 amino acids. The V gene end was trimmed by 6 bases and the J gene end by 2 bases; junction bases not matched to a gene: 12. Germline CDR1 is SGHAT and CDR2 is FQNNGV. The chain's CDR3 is CASSSQQLAGGTYNEQFF. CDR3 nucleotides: TGTGCCAGCAGTTCACAGCAGTTAGCGGGAGGGACCTACAATGAGCAGTTCTTC.

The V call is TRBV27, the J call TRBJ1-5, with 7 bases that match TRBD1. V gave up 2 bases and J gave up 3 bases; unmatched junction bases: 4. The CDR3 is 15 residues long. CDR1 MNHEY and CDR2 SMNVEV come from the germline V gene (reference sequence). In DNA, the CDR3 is TGTGCCAGCAGTTTAAACAGGGGCGACAATCAGCCCCAGCATTTT. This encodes CASSLNRGDNQPQHF.

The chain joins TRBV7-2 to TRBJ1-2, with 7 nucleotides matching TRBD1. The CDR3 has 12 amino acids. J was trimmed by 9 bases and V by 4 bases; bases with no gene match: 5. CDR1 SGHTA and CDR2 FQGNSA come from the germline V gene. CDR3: CASSSDRESYTF. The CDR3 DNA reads TGTGCCAGCAGCTCCGACAGGGAAAGCTACACCTTC.

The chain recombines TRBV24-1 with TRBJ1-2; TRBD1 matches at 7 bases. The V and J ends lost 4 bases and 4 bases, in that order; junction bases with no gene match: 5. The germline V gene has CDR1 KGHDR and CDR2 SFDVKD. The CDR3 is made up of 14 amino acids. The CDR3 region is CATSDSDRLYGYTF. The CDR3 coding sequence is TGTGCCACCAGTGACTCGGACAGGCTCTATGGCTACACCTTC.

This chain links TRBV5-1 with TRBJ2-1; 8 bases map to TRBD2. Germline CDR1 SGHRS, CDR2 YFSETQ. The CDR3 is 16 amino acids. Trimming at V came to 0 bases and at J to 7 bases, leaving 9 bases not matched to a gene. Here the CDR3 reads CASSLAPGGAVNEQFF. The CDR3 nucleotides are TGCGCCAGCAGCTTGGCCCCCGGGGGGGCAGTAAATGAGCAGTTCTTC.

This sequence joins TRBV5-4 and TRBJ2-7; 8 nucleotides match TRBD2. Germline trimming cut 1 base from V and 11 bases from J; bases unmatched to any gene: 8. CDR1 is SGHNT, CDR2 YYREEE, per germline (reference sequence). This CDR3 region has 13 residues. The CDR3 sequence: CASSLPGGEREYF. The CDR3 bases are TGTGCCAGCAGCTTGCCGGGGGGGGAGAGAGAGTACTTC. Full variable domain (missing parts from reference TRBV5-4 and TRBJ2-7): ETGVTQSPTHLIKTRGQQVTLRCSSQSGHNTVSWYQQALGQGPQFIFQYYREEENGRGNFPPRFSGLQFPNYSSELNVNALELDDSALYLCASSLPGGEREYFGPGTRLTVT.

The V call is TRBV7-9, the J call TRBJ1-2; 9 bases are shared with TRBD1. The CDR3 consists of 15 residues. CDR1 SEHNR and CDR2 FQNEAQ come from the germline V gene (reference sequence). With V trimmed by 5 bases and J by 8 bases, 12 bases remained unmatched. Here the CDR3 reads CASSRTGEEVWGYTF. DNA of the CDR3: TGTGCCAGCAGCCGGACAGGGGAGGAAGTATGGGGCTACACCTTC.

The CDR3 loop is CASSPGTFSSGNTIYF. The CDR3 DNA reads TGTGCCAGCAGTCCCGGGACATTTAGCTCTGGAAACACCATATATTTT. The chain recombines TRBV2 with TRBJ1-3, with a tentative D call TRBD1 (6 bases). CDR1 SNHLY and CDR2 FYNNEI come from the germline V gene. V lost 5 bases to trimming and J lost 0 bases, with 14 bases between them. CDR3 length: 16 residues.

For the CDR3, the DNA is TGTGCCAACAGCTACGGGACGTGGACCTCCTACGAGCAGTACGTC. As protein: CANSYGTWTSYEQYV. This rearrangement joins TRBV7-9 to TRBJ2-7, with D possibly called TRBD1 or TRBD2 (5 bases each). This CDR3 is 15 amino acids long. Per germline, CDR1 SEHNR and CDR2 FQNEAQ (reference sequence).

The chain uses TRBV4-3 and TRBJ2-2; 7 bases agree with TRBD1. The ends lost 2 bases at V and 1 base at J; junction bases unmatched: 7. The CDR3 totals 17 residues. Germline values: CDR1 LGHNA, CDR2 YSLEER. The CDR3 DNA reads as TGCGCCAGCAGCCAATACCCCGGGACAGAGAACACCGGGGAGCTGTTTTTT. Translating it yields CASSQYPGTENTGELFF.

The CDR3 loop is CASSRMGSSSYGYTF. The DNA of the CDR3 is TGTGCCAGCAGCCGGATGGGAAGTTCCTCCTATGGCTACACCTTC. The chain links TRBV14 to TRBJ1-2; D is ambiguous. The germline gives CDR1 SGHDN, CDR2 FVKESK. CDR3 length: 15 amino acids. The germline V and J ends were trimmed by 4 bases and 4 bases, with 16 bases remaining between them.

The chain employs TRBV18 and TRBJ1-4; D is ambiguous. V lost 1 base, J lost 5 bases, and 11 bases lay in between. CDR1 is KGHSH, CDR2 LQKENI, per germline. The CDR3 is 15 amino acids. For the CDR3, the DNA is TGTGCCAGCTCACCACGCCCACAGAGAAATGAAAAACTGTTTTTT. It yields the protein CASSPRPQRNEKLFF.

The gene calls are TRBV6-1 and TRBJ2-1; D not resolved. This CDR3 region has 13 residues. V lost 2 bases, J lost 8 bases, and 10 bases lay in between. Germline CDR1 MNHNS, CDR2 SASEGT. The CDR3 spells CASSERVMDEQFF. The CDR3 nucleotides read TGTGCCAGCAGTGAAAGGGTAATGGATGAGCAGTTCTTC.

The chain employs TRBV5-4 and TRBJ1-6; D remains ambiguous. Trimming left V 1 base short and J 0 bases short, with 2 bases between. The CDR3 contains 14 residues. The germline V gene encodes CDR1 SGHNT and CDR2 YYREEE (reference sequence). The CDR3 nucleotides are TGTGCCAGCAGCTTGTCCTCCTATAATTCACCCCTCCACTTT. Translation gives CASSLSSYNSPLHF.

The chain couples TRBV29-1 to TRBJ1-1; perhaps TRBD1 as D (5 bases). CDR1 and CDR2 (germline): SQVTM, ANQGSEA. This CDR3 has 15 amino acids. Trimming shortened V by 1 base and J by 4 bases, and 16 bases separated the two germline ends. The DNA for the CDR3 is TGCAGCGTTGAAGCCCCGGGGGGAGGTGGCACTGAAGCTTTCTTT. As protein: CSVEAPGGGGTEAFF.